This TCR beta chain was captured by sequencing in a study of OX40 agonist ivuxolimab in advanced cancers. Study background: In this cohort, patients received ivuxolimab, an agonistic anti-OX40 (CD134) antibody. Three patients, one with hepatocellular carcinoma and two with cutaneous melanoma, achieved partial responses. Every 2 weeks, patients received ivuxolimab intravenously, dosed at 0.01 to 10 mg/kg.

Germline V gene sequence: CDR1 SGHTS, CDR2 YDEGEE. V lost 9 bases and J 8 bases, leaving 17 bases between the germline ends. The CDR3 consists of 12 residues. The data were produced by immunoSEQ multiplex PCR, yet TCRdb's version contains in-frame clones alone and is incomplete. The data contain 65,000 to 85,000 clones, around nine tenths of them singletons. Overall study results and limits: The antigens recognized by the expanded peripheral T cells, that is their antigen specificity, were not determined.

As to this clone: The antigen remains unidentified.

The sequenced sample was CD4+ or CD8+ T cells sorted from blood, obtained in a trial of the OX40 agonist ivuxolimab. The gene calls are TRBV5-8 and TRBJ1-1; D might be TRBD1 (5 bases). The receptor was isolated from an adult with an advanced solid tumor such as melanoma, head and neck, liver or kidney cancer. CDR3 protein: CATISWGREAFF. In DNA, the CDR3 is TGTGCCACCATAAGTTGGGGGAGGGAAGCTTTCTTT.